This TCR beta chain was captured in a study of chemoradiotherapy in HPV16-positive cancers. The assay was immunoSEQ multiplex PCR, and TCRdb's table has in-frame clones only and misses some. The sample contains 2,500 to 4,000 clones, about 92% of which appear only once. The CDR3 is 16 amino acids. Germline assignment: CDR1 LGHNA and CDR2 YSLEER. V lost 4 bases to trimming and J lost 3 bases, with 15 bases between them. This sequence was found in a human donor with HPV-associated anogenital cancer. Source: tumor tissue, taken from a patient who underwent chemoradiotherapy. The chain recombines TRBV4-3 with TRBJ2-2; D could derive from TRBD1 or TRBD2 (5 bases each). CDR3 sequence (DNA): TGCGCCAGCAGCCCGCTTGGGACCGTCGACACCGGGGAGCTGTTTTTT. This translates into CASSPLGTVDTGELFF.